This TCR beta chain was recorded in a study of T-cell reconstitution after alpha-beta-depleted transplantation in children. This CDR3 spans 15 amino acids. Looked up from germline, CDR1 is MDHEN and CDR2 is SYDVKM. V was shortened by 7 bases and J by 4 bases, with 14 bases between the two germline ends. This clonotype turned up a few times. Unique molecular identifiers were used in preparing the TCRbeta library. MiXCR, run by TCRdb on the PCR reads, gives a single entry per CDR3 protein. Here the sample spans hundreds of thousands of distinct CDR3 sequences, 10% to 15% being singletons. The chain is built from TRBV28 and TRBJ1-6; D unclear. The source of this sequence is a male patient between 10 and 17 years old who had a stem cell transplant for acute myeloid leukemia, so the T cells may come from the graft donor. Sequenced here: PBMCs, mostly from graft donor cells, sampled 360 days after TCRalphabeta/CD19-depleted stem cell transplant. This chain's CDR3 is CASTVRSGYNSPLHF. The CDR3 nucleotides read TGTGCCAGCACTGTGCGGTCTGGATATAATTCACCCCTCCACTTT.